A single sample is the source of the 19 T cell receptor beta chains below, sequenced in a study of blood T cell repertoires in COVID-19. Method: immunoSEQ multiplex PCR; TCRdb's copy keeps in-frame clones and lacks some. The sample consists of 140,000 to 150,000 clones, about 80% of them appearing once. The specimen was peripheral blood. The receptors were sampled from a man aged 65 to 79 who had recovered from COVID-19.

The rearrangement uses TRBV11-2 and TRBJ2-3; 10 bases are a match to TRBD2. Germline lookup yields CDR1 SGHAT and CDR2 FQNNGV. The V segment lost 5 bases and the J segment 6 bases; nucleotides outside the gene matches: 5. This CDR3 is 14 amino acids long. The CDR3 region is CASSRLSGRDTQYF. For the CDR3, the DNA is TGTGCCAGCAGCCGGCTTAGCGGGAGGGATACGCAGTATTTT. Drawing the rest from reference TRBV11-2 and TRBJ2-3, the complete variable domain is EAGVAQSPRYKIIEKRQSVAFWCNPISGHATLYWYQQILGQGPKLLIQFQNNGVVDDSQLPKDRFSAERLKGVDSTLKIQPAKLEDSAVYLCASSRLSGRDTQYFGPGTRLTVL.

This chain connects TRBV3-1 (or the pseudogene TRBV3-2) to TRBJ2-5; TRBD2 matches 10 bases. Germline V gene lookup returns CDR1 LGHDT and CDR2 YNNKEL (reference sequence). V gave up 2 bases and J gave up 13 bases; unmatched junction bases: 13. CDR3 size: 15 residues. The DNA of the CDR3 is TGTGCCAGCAGCCAAAGAAGCGGGAGGGCCTTAGATGCGTACTTC. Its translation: CASSQRSGRALDAYF.

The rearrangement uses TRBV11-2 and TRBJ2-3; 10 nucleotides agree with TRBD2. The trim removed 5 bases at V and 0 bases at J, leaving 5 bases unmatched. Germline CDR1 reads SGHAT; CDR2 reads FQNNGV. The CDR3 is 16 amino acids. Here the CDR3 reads CASSPQTSGSTDTQYF. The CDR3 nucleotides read TGTGCCAGCAGCCCTCAGACTAGCGGGAGCACAGATACGCAGTATTTT.

The CDR3 reads CASSPGGGVEAFF. The CDR3 region has the DNA TGTGCCAGCAGTCCGGGGGGCGGCGTGGAAGCTTTCTTT. The chain has TRBV12-3 or TRBV12-4 and TRBJ1-1, with a weak D call TRBD1 (6 bases). V shed 5 bases and J shed 8 bases, with 15 bases lying between them. The CDR3 extends over 13 amino acids.

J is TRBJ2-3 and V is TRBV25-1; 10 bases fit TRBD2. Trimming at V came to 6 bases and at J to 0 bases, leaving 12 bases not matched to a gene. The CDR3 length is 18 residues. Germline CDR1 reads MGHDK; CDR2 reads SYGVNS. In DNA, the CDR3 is TGTGCCAGCAGCCGAGCGGGAGGGCCCCCCGCTAGCACAGATACGCAGTATTTT. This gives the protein CASSRAGGPPASTDTQYF.

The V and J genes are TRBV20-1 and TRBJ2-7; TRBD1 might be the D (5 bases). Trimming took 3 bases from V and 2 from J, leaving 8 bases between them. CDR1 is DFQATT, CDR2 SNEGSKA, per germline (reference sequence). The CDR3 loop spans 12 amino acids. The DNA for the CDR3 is TGCAGTGCTAGTGGCAGGGCCTACGAGCAGTACTTC. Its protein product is CSASGRAYEQYF.

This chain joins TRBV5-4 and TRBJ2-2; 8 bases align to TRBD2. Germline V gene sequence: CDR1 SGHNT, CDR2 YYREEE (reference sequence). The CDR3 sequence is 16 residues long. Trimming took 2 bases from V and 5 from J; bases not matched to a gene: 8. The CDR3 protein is CASSFRAGVKTGELFF. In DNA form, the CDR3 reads TGTGCCAGCAGCTTTCGAGCGGGAGTAAAGACCGGGGAGCTGTTTTTT. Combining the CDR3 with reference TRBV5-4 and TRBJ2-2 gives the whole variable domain ETGVTQSPTHLIKTRGQQVTLRCSSQSGHNTVSWYQQALGQGPQFIFQYYREEENGRGNFPPRFSGLQFPNYSSELNVNALELDDSALYLCASSFRAGVKTGELFFGEGSRLTVL.

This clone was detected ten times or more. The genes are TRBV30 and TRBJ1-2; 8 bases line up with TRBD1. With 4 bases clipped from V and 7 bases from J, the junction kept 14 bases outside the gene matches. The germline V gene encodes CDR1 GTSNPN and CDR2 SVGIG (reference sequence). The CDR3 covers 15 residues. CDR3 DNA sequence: TGTGCCTGGACCCGAATACAGGGGGTGGTAGCTGGCTACACCTTC. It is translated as CAWTRIQGVVAGYTF.

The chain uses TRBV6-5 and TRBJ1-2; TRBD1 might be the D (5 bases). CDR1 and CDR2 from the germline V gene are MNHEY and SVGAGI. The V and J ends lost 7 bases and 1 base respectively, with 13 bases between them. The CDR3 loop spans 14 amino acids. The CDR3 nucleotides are TGTGCCAGCAATATTGACAGAGATAACTATGGCTACACCTTC. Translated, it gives CASNIDRDNYGYTF.

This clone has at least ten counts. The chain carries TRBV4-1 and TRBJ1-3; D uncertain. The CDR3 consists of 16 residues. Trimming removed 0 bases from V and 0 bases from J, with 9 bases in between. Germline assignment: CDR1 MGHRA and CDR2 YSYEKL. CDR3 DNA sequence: TGCGCCAGCAGCCAAGAGTCGCACAGCTCTGGAAACACCATATATTTT. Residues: CASSQESHSSGNTIYF.

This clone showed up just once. As DNA, the CDR3 is TGCGCCAGCAGCTTTCACGGTAATGAAAAACTGTTTTTT. Its translation is CASSFHGNEKLFF. The rearrangement links TRBV5-1 to TRBJ1-4; D is ambiguous. The germline V gene encodes CDR1 SGHRS and CDR2 YFSETQ. Trimming took off 2 bases at V and 4 bases at J, with 6 bases between the two ends. The CDR3 spans 13 residues.

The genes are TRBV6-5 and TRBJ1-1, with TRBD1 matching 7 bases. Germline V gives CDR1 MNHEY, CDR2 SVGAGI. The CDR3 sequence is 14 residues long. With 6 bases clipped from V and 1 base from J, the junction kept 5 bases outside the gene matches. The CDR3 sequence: CASSLGQTNTEAFF. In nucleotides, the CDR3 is TGTGCCAGCAGCTTGGGACAGACGAACACTGAAGCTTTCTTT.

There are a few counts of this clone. The CDR3 DNA is TGTGCCATCAGTGAATCAGCCTACGAGCAGTACTTC. Its protein is CAISESAYEQYF. This chain uses TRBV10-3 with TRBJ2-7; D remains ambiguous. Looked up from germline, CDR1 is ENHRY and CDR2 is SYGVKD. Trimming pared 3 bases from V and 2 bases from J, leaving 5 bases between. This CDR3 is built from 12 residues.

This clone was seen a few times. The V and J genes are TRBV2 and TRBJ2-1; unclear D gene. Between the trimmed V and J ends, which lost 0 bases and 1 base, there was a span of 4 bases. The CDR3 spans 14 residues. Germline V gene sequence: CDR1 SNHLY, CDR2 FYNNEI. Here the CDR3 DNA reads TGTGCCAGCAGTGAAGCGCGTTCCTACAATGAGCAGTTCTTC. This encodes CASSEARSYNEQFF.

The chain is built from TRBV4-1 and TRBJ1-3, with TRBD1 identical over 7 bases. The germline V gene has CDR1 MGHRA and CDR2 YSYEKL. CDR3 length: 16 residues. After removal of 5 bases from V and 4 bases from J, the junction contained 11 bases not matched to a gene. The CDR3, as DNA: TGCGCCAGCAGCAATCCGGGACAGAGAAGGGGAAACACCATATATTTT. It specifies CASSNPGQRRGNTIYF.

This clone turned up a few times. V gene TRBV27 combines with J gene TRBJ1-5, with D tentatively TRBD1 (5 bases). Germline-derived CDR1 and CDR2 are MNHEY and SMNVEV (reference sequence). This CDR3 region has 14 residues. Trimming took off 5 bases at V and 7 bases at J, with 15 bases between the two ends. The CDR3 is CASSVMKQDQPQHF. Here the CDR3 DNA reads TGTGCCAGCAGTGTCATGAAACAGGACCAGCCCCAGCATTTT.

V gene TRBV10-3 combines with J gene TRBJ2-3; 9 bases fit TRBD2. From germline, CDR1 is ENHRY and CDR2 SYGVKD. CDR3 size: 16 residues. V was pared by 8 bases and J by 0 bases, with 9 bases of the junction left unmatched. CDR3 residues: CAIGGGEVPSTDTQYF. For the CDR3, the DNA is TGTGCCATCGGCGGGGGGGAGGTTCCCAGCACAGATACGCAGTATTTT.

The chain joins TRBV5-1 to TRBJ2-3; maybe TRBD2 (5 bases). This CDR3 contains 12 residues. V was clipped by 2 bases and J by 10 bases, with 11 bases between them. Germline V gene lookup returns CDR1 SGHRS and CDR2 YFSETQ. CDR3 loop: CASSFSGMSQYF. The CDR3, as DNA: TGCGCCAGCAGCTTTTCGGGGATGTCGCAGTATTTT. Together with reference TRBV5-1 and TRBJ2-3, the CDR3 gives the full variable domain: KAGVTQTPRYLIKTRGQQVTLSCSPISGHRSVSWYQQTPGQGLQFLFEYFSETQRNKGNFPGRFSGRQFSNSRSEMNVSTLELGDSALYLCASSFSGMSQYFGPGTRLTVL.

The CDR3, as DNA: TGTGCCAGCAGCTCCGGACAGTTGTTTGATGAGCAGTTCTTC. Protein: CASSSGQLFDEQFF. The J gene is TRBJ2-1, the V gene TRBV5-4, with TRBD1 as a possible D gene (6 bases). V was pared by 3 bases and J by 8 bases, with 15 bases between. The germline V gene has CDR1 SGHNT and CDR2 YYREEE (reference sequence). The CDR3 is made up of 14 amino acids.